A single sample gave rise to the 4 T cell receptor beta chains below, sequenced in a study of T-cell reconstitution after alpha-beta-depleted transplantation in children. The library targeted TCRbeta and was prepared with unique molecular identifiers. MiXCR, run by TCRdb on the PCR reads, gives a single entry per CDR3 protein. The table records approximately 400,000 distinct CDR3 sequences, about a tenth of them present only once. The sequencing used PBMCs from the stem cell graft donor, collected from the stem cell graft. The source is a human donor who donated a stem cell graft to a child with acute myeloid leukemia.

This clonotype was detected only a few times. The chain is built from TRBV10-3 and TRBJ1-5, with 12 positions matching TRBD1. V shed 2 bases, J shed 7 bases, and the junction held 12 bases outside the gene matches. Germline CDR1 and CDR2: ENHRY and SYGVKD. CDR3 length equals 18 residues. The CDR3 reads CAISEGGGTGGERQPQHF. The CDR3 region has the DNA TGTGCCATCAGTGAGGGCGGGGGGACAGGGGGCGAAAGGCAGCCCCAGCATTTT.

The chain has TRBV11-2 and TRBJ2-2; 7 nucleotides line up with TRBD2. The germline V gene has CDR1 SGHAT and CDR2 FQNNGV. CDR3 length: 16 amino acids. V dropped 7 bases and J dropped 3; count of bases not matched to a gene: 11. CDR3 protein: CASTQKGGADTGELFF. CDR3 coding DNA: TGTGCCAGCACCCAGAAGGGAGGGGCAGACACCGGGGAGCTGTTTTTT.

This clonotype has a handful of counts. This chain links TRBV11-2 with TRBJ1-4; D not resolved. V was cut by 0 bases and J by 12 bases, with 14 bases left in between. The germline V gene has CDR1 SGHAT and CDR2 FQNNGV. The CDR3 runs to 14 residues. CDR3 bases: TGTGCCAGCAGCTTAGATCAGACACTCCCCGAACTGTTTTTT. Protein product: CASSLDQTLPELFF.

V and J are TRBV6-1 and TRBJ2-2, with D maybe TRBD2 (6 bases). This CDR3 has 13 amino acids. V was clipped by 10 bases and J by 5 bases, with 14 bases between them. Germline CDR1 MNHNS, CDR2 SASEGT. CDR3 DNA sequence: TGTGCCATCCGGAGGGGCATTACCGGGGAGCTGTTTTTT. Translated: CAIRRGITGELFF.